This T cell receptor beta chain was identified in a study of T cell changes during pregnancy in multiple sclerosis. V dropped 7 bases and J dropped 8 bases, with 7 bases sitting between them. This CDR3 has 10 amino acids. Germline V gives CDR1 LNHDA, CDR2 SQIVND (reference sequence). This clone was detected only once. Some clones are missing from TCRdb's copy, which holds only in-frame ones; the method was immunoSEQ multiplex PCR. The profile shows 85,000 to 100,000 clones, 80% to 95% of them singletons. The source material was peripheral blood, sampled after pregnancy. The chain combines TRBV19 with TRBJ2-3; the D gene is possibly TRBD2 (6 bases). The receptor was derived from a female donor with multiple sclerosis, enrolled in a pregnancy study. Here the CDR3 DNA reads TGTGCCAGTATGGGGGGTACGCAGTATTTT. This gives the protein CASMGGTQYF. The whole variable domain, filled in from reference TRBV19 and TRBJ2-3, reads DGGITQSPKYLFRKEGQNVTLSCEQNLNHDAMYWYRQDPGQGLRLIYYSQIVNDFQKGDIAEGYSVSREKKESFPLTVTSAQKNPTAFYLCASMGGTQYFGPGTRLTVL.